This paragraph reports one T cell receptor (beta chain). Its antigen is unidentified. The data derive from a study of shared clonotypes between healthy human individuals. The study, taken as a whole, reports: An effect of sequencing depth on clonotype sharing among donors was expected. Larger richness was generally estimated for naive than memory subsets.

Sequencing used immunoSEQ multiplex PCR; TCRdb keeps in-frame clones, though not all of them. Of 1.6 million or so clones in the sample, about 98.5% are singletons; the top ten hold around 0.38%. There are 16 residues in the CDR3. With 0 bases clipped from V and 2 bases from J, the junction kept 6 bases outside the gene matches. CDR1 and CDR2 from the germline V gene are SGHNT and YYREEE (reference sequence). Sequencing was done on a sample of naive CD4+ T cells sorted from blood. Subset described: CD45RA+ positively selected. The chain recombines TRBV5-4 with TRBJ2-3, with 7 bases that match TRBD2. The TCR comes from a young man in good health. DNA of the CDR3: TGTGCCAGCAGCTTGGTTGGCGGGAGCTCCACAGATACGCAGTATTTT. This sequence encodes CASSLVGGSSTDTQYF.